A selection of T cell receptor beta chains follows, all from one sample in a study of blood T cells in healthy people across ages. TCRdb fed the 5' RACE reads into MiXCR, producing one record per CDR3 protein. The table includes around 1,900,000 distinct CDR3 sequences, about 39% detected once. Sequencing input: blood. These receptors came from a human donor in good health. Both conserved end residues are part of each CDR3. The D gene is left open where the match is weak. Clone size is given for some rows only: seen once, a few or many times, or a class if the clone is expanded.

few	TRBV13	NA	TRBJ2-5	TGTGCCAGCAGCTTAACTTCGGCTTGGACCCAGTACTTC	CASSLTSAWTQYF
once	TRBV29-1	TRBD1	TRBJ2-5	TGCAGCGCTACAGGGGGCAAAGGGACCCAGTACTTC	CSATGGKGTQYF
NA	TRBV29-1	NA	TRBJ2-2	TGCAGCGTGGAGACGGGCGGGGAGCTGTTTTTT	CSVETGGELFF
few	TRBV9	NA	TRBJ2-3	TGTGCCAGCAGCGTTCGCGGGGGCCGATCAGATACGCAGTATTTT	CASSVRGGRSDTQYF
many	TRBV19	NA	TRBJ1-1	TGTGCCAGTAGCTCGCCAGACGTTGTGAACACTGAAGCTTTCTTT	CASSSPDVVNTEAFF
NA	TRBV6-6	NA	TRBJ2-1	TGTGCCAGCAGTTCCCTTTTATCAGTGGGAGAGCAGTTCTTC	CASSSLLSVGEQFF
NA	TRBV7-2	NA	TRBJ2-3	TGTGCCAGCAGCCTCCCCGAGGGAGGAGGTGGAGATACGCAGTATTTT	CASSLPEGGGGDTQYF
NA	TRBV12-3/TRBV12-4	NA	TRBJ1-1	TGTGCCAGCAGCCGAATGGCGAGGGGATACACTGAAGCTTTCTTT	CASSRMARGYTEAFF
NA	TRBV10-3	NA	TRBJ1-2	TGTGCCATCAGTGAGACGGATCGCAGGGGAAGGACGAACTATGGCTACACCTTC	CAISETDRRGRTNYGYTF
NA	TRBV10-3	NA	TRBJ1-1	TGTGCCATCAGTGATGGAGTAATCGAAGCTTTCTTT	CAISDGVIEAFF
NA	TRBV9	NA	TRBJ1-2	TGTGCCAGCAGCCCCCGTGGGGGTTGGTCGGATGGCTACACCTTC	CASSPRGGWSDGYTF
NA	TRBV21-1	NA	TRBJ2-7	TGTGCCAGCAGCAAAGGCTCCGGGCCCCCGAAGACCTACGAGCAGTACTTC	CASSKGSGPPKTYEQYF
NA	TRBV20-1	NA	TRBJ1-5	TGCAGTGCCCTAACGTGGGGAGGAGGTCAGCCCCAGCATTTT	CSALTWGGGQPQHF
few	TRBV7-3	NA	TRBJ2-7	TGTGCCAGCAGCTTACAGGGGCCCGGATCCTACGAGCAGTACTTC	CASSLQGPGSYEQYF
NA	TRBV2	TRBD2	TRBJ2-1	TGTGCCAGCAGTGTAGTTGGGACTAGCTCCTACAATGAGCAGTTCTTC	CASSVVGTSSYNEQFF
few	TRBV7-9	TRBD1	TRBJ2-7	TGTGCCAGCAGCCTAGGACAGGCTCTCGAGCAGTACTTC	CASSLGQALEQYF
many	TRBV5-1	NA	TRBJ1-2	TGCGCCAGCAGCTTGGACGGACTACCTAACTATGGCTACACCTTC	CASSLDGLPNYGYTF
NA	TRBV13	NA	TRBJ1-4	TGTGCCAGCAGCGAGGGCTTCGCAGCGGAAAAACTGTTTTTT	CASSEGFAAEKLFF
NA	TRBV7-2	NA	TRBJ2-3	TGTGCCAGCAGCTCCCGGGTCGCAGATACGCAGTATTTT	CASSSRVADTQYF
few	TRBV25-1	TRBD2	TRBJ2-3	TGTGCCAGCAGTGACCGTGGGAGGGCAGATACGCAGTATTTT	CASSDRGRADTQYF
few	TRBV6-4	TRBD1	TRBJ2-6	TGTGCCAGCACTCGGACAGGGACCGGGGCCAACGTCCGGACTTTC	CASTRTGTGANVRTF
few	TRBV14	NA	TRBJ2-3	TGTGCCAGCAGCCAAGTTACCGCAGCATTTGATACGCAGTATTTT	CASSQVTAAFDTQYF
NA	TRBV5-1	TRBD1	TRBJ2-3	TGCGCCAGCAGCTCAGGACAGGGGTCCGGCTCGACGCAGTATTTT	CASSSGQGSGSTQYF
few	TRBV20-1	NA	TRBJ2-7	TGCAGTGCTAGGCAACAGGGTGGCTACGAGCAGTACTTC	CSARQQGGYEQYF
NA	TRBV3-1	NA	TRBJ1-2	TGTGCCAGCAGCCCCCCTGGGGTCAAGCGGGGCTACACCTTC	CASSPPGVKRGYTF
NA	TRBV7-2	NA	TRBJ2-3	TGTGCCAGCAGCTTAGTTGGCGACTTCACAGATACGCAGTATTTT	CASSLVGDFTDTQYF
NA	TRBV7-2	NA	TRBJ2-3	TGTGCCAGCAGCTTAGATGCCCCGAGGCATACGCAGTATTTT	CASSLDAPRHTQYF
NA	TRBV5-1	NA	TRBJ2-6	TGCGCCAGCAGCCCTCTGGGGGCCAACGTCCCGACTTTC	CASSPLGANVPTF
once	TRBV12-3/TRBV12-4	NA	TRBJ2-1	TGTGCCAGCAGACGGCGGGCCACCTACAATGAGCAGTTCTTC	CASRRRATYNEQFF